This T cell receptor beta chain is drawn from a study of T cells in Graves' hyperthyroidism and ophthalmopathy. General study points: A 13 V-J signature model discriminated ophthalmopathy versus stable hyperthyroidism. Model output signaled ophthalmopathy a median around 6.9 months ahead of onset.

Notes on this clonotype: The antigen is undetermined.

TCR beta CDR3 sequences were amplified from RNA transcripts. With the HTBI primer set, the TCR CDR3 went through a first round of RT-PCR. From the multiplex PCR reads, TCRdb called clonotypes with MiXCR, one entry per CDR3 protein. The sample consists of 750,000 to 950,000 distinct CDR3 sequences, around 39% of them appearing once. The CDR3 extends over 15 amino acids. Germline CDR1 MNHEY, CDR2 SVGAGI. V gave up 7 bases and J gave up 2 bases, with 17 bases separating them. Recently diagnosed hyperthyroidism of less than 2 months' duration affected patients aged 18 to 65. Fresh 10 ml peripheral blood yielded PBMCs.

The receptor was isolated from a man younger than 35 with Graves' hyperthyroidism. The chain recombines TRBV6-5 with TRBJ2-5; D unresolved. Sample: blood. This chain's CDR3 is CASIIPPRGQETQYF. CDR3 bases: TGTGCCAGCATTATCCCCCCGCGCGGACAAGAGACCCAGTACTTC.